The TCR beta chain described here comes from a study of molecular identifiers for immune sequencing clone quantification. The use of previously described methods and listed TCR primers produced the bulk TCR libraries. TCRdb fed the PCR reads into MiXCR, producing one record per CDR3 protein. This sample yields hundreds of thousands of distinct CDR3 sequences, of which about 20% are seen a single time; around 0.9% belongs to the top ten. Notes on this clonotype: The antigen is not known. This may be a read error: a much more frequent sequence differs by one nucleotide. Here the CDR3 omits its conserved ending phenylalanine or tryptophan, so a read error is the likely source.

Findings and limits, study-wide: Even with 800,000 to 1,000,000 naive cells present, spiked Jurkat TCR RNA from one cell was reportedly detectable.

The sequencing sample was made of naive CD8+ T cells from blood, with Jurkat cell RNA spiked in. Subset of the sample: FACS-sorted CD8+CD4-CCR7+CD45RA+ naive T cells. The TCR comes from a human donor in good health. Some libraries in this study had Jurkat cell RNA spiked in.

The CDR3 region is CSARDGGWTSEQYS. DNA of the CDR3: TGCAGTGCTAGAGATGGGGGCTGGACCTCCGAGCAGTACTCC. This chain connects TRBV20-1 to TRBJ2-7; D is perhaps TRBD1 (6 bases). V shed 0 bases and J shed 6 bases, with 15 bases lying between them. Germline lookup yields CDR1 DFQATT and CDR2 SNEGSKA (reference sequence). This CDR3 has 14 residues.